These 27 T cell receptor beta chains originate from one sample sequenced in a study of identical twins' blood T cells. TCRdb reanalysed the 5' RACE reads using MiXCR and keeps one entry per CDR3 protein. The repertoire holds 350,000 to 450,000 distinct CDR3 sequences, more than 25% seen once, with 6% to 7% in the top ten. The sequencing sample was made of PBMCs. These receptors all come from a woman aged 18-49 years in good health.

This clonotype was seen at least ten times. CDR3 sequence reads: CAIPSREGPSYNEQFF. The DNA of the CDR3 is TGTGCCATCCCCAGTCGGGAGGGCCCTAGTTACAATGAGCAGTTCTTC. The chain employs TRBV6-5 and TRBJ2-1; 8 bases align to TRBD2. In germline, CDR1 is MNHEY, CDR2 SVGAGI. This CDR3 is built from 16 residues. J gave up 4 bases and V 10 bases, and 15 bases lay outside the gene matches.

The sample holds a few counts of this clonotype. This chain uses TRBV7-9 with TRBJ1-1, with 7 bases lining up with TRBD1. The V gene's germline CDR1 is SEHNR and CDR2 FQNEAQ (reference sequence). Losses at the gene ends were 3 bases for V and 0 bases for J; bases not matched to a gene: 4. CDR3 length: 15 residues. This CDR3 is CASSFWTGMNTEAFF. The CDR3 nucleotides are TGTGCCAGCAGCTTTTGGACAGGTATGAACACTGAAGCTTTCTTT.

This clonotype was seen a few times. The chain recombines TRBV13 with TRBJ2-7; D is undetermined. The CDR3 totals 12 residues. The germline V gene encodes CDR1 PRHDT and CDR2 FYEKMQ (reference sequence). Trimming took off 4 bases at V and 3 bases at J, with 7 bases between the two ends. CDR3 DNA sequence: TGTGCCAGCAGCTGGGGAAACTACGAGCAGTACTTC. Protein product: CASSWGNYEQYF.

The chain links TRBV29-1 to TRBJ1-1; D perhaps matches TRBD1 (5 bases). V gave up 3 bases and J gave up 5 bases, with 13 bases separating them. Looked up from germline, CDR1 is SQVTM and CDR2 is ANQGSEA. The length of the CDR3 is 13 residues. The CDR3 DNA is TGCAGCGTTGACTTGGGCAGACAGACTGAAGCTTTCTTT. It yields the protein CSVDLGRQTEAFF. Drawing the rest from reference TRBV29-1 and TRBJ1-1, the complete variable domain is SAVISQKPSRDICQRGTSLTIQCQVDSQVTMMFWYRQQPGQSLTLIATANQGSEATYESGFVIDKFPISRPNLTFSTLTVSNMSPEDSSIYLCSVDLGRQTEAFFGQGTRLTVV.

The sample holds a few counts of this clonotype. The CDR3 DNA reads as TGTGCCAGCAGCTACCTAGCGGGGGACACCGGGGAGCTGTTTTTT. Amino acids: CASSYLAGDTGELFF. The chain links TRBV11-2 to TRBJ2-2; 10 nucleotides match TRBD2. Germline V gene data show CDR1 as SGHAT and CDR2 as FQNNGV. This CDR3 is built from 15 residues. The trim removed 4 bases at V and 3 bases at J, leaving 2 bases unmatched. Drawing the rest from reference TRBV11-2 and TRBJ2-2, the complete variable domain is EAGVAQSPRYKIIEKRQSVAFWCNPISGHATLYWYQQILGQGPKLLIQFQNNGVVDDSQLPKDRFSAERLKGVDSTLKIQPAKLEDSAVYLCASSYLAGDTGELFFGEGSRLTVL.

The rearrangement links TRBV29-1 to TRBJ2-1, with D tentatively TRBD2 (5 bases). The CDR3 has 13 amino acids. Germline assignment: CDR1 SQVTM and CDR2 ANQGSEA. V was trimmed by 3 bases and J by 8 bases, leaving 14 bases between them. The CDR3 sequence: CSVETGVGDEQFF. The DNA for the CDR3 is TGCAGCGTTGAGACCGGGGTTGGCGATGAGCAGTTCTTC.

The rearrangement uses TRBV6-2 or TRBV6-3 and TRBJ1-1; tentative D call: TRBD1 (6 bases). Germline loops: CDR1 MNHEY, CDR2 SVGEGT. V lost 6 bases to trimming and J lost 9 bases, with 23 bases between them. This CDR3 is built from 15 residues. The CDR3 sequence: CASSQGLYIDGKAFF. For the CDR3, the DNA is TGTGCCAGCAGCCAGGGGCTCTACATCGATGGGAAAGCTTTCTTT.

This clonotype was counted once. The chain combines TRBV5-1 with TRBJ2-2; 12 positions match TRBD2. V dropped 2 bases and J dropped 6; count of bases not matched to a gene: 5. Per the germline V gene, CDR1 is SGHRS and CDR2 is YFSETQ. The CDR3 sequence is 16 residues long. The CDR3 DNA follows: TGCGCCAGCAGCTTCGGACTAGCGGGGAATGCCGGGGAGCTGTTTTTT. This codes for CASSFGLAGNAGELFF.

J is TRBJ1-6 and V is TRBV3-1; no definite D call. Trimming removed 4 bases at V and 13 bases at J, with 14 bases between. This CDR3 region has 13 residues. Per the germline V gene, CDR1 is LGHDT and CDR2 is YNNKEL (reference sequence). The chain's CDR3 is CASSPGGLTPLHF. The CDR3 DNA is TGTGCCAGCAGCCCTGGAGGCTTAACGCCCCTCCACTTT.

This clonotype was seen only a few times. The chain carries TRBV7-2 and TRBJ2-7; D gene unclear. The germline V and J ends were trimmed by 1 base and 4 bases, with 14 bases remaining between them. Germline lookup yields CDR1 SGHTA and CDR2 FQGNSA. The CDR3 runs to 15 residues. CDR3 amino acids: CASSLVATSGYEQYF. CDR3 sequence (DNA): TGTGCCAGCAGCTTAGTGGCGACATCAGGTTACGAGCAGTACTTC.

The V gene is TRBV30, the J gene TRBJ1-1; possibly TRBD1 for D (6 bases). Germline-derived CDR1 and CDR2 are GTSNPN and SVGIG (reference sequence). The CDR3 totals 13 residues. The V end was cut by 2 bases, the J end by 3 bases, with 10 bases between. The CDR3 loop reads CAWSTRGHTEAFF. For the CDR3, the DNA is TGTGCCTGGAGTACCAGGGGCCACACTGAAGCTTTCTTT.

This clonotype was counted at least ten times. This chain uses TRBV21-1 with TRBJ2-1; no DNA check was done on the table's D call, TRBD1. TRBV21-1 is a recognized pseudogene. The CDR3 is 12 amino acids. The CDR3 loop reads CASSKARDREFF. CDR3 nucleotide sequence: TGTGCCAGCAGCAAAGCTCGGGACCGGGAGTTCTTC.

V and J are TRBV9 and TRBJ2-2, with 8 bases that match TRBD1. CDR1 and CDR2 (germline): SGDLS, YYNGEE. This CDR3 is 16 amino acids long. V lost 0 bases and J lost 5; bases outside the gene matches: 6. CDR3 nucleotides: TGTGCCAGCAGCGTAGCTCGCGGACAGGGAACCGGGGAGCTGTTTTTT. Protein product: CASSVARGQGTGELFF.

The sample holds a few counts of this clonotype. The rearrangement links TRBV10-3 to TRBJ1-6; D remains unclear. The CDR3 is 14 residues long. The V end lost 7 bases, the J end lost 5 bases, and 12 bases lay between the germline ends. Germline-derived CDR1 and CDR2 are ENHRY and SYGVKD. The CDR3 nucleotides are TGTGCCATCAAAGACCCCCCTGATAATTCACCCCTCCACTTT. Its protein product is CAIKDPPDNSPLHF.

This clonotype has at least ten counts. The rearrangement links TRBV6-4 to TRBJ2-3, with a tentative D call TRBD2 (6 bases). From germline, CDR1 is MRHNA and CDR2 SNTAGT. This CDR3 is 14 amino acids long. The V gene lost 4 bases and the J gene lost 3 bases, with 11 bases spanning the gap. CDR3 DNA sequence: TGTGCCAGCAGTGCAGACGGGAGTACAGATACGCAGTATTTT. Its translation: CASSADGSTDTQYF.

This clonotype was observed a few times. The chain recombines TRBV2 with TRBJ2-1; unclear D gene. Looked up from germline, CDR1 is SNHLY and CDR2 is FYNNEI. Trimming removed 6 bases from V and 9 bases from J, with 12 bases in between. The CDR3 consists of 12 residues. This CDR3 is CASSLIAGEQFF. Written as DNA, the CDR3 is TGTGCCAGCAGCCTCATCGCTGGTGAGCAGTTCTTC.

The chain combines TRBV2 with TRBJ2-3; D is ambiguous. With 6 bases removed from V and 9 bases from J, the gap between germline ends came to 7 bases. The germline CDR1 and CDR2 sequences are SNHLY and FYNNEI. The CDR3 loop spans 10 amino acids. The CDR3 sequence: CASRVGTQYF. The CDR3 bases are TGTGCCAGCAGAGTTGGAACGCAGTATTTT.

This clonotype was seen at least ten times. The chain links TRBV25-1 to TRBJ1-2; unclear D gene. The CDR3 runs to 12 residues. In germline, CDR1 is MGHDK, CDR2 SYGVNS. Trimming pared 6 bases from V and 7 bases from J, leaving 12 bases between. This CDR3 is CASRKELSGYTF. The CDR3 DNA reads TGTGCCAGCAGGAAGGAGCTTTCTGGCTACACCTTC.

This clonotype was seen many times. The chain is built from TRBV7-9 and TRBJ1-2; D is ambiguous. Germline CDR1 reads SEHNR; CDR2 reads FQNEAQ (reference sequence). V gave up 1 base and J gave up 3 bases, with 9 bases separating them. The length of the CDR3 is 14 residues. The CDR3 loop reads CASSLEGADYGYTF. The CDR3 DNA is TGTGCCAGCAGCTTAGAAGGAGCTGACTATGGCTACACCTTC. The complete variable domain, with remaining parts taken from reference TRBV7-9 and TRBJ1-2, reads DTGVSQNPRHKITKRGQNVTFRCDPISEHNRLYWYRQTLGQGPEFLTYFQNEAQLEKSRLLSDRFSAERPKGSFSTLEIQRTEQGDSAMYLCASSLEGADYGYTFGSGTRLTVV.

This clonotype was seen more than once but under ten times. The chain employs TRBV6-2 or TRBV6-3 and TRBJ1-1; D gene ambiguous. From germline, CDR1 is MNHEY and CDR2 SVGEGT. The CDR3 consists of 13 residues. V was clipped by 0 bases and J by 5 bases, with 7 bases between them. DNA for the CDR3: TGTGCCAGCAGTTACTCGTCGGTAACTGAAGCTTTCTTT. Amino acid sequence: CASSYSSVTEAFF.

The table lists this clonotype with a few counts. The gene calls are TRBV20-1 and TRBJ2-2; possibly TRBD2 for D (6 bases). The V end was cut by 0 bases, the J end by 0 bases, with 11 bases between. The germline CDR1 and CDR2 sequences are DFQATT and SNEGSKA (reference sequence). The CDR3 consists of 16 residues. Written as DNA, the CDR3 is TGCAGTGCTAGAGATAAAGTAGCGGCGAACACCGGGGAGCTGTTTTTT. This codes for CSARDKVAANTGELFF.

To note about this clonotype: Possible read error: a much larger clone is one base away. The rearrangement joins TRBV10-2 to TRBJ1-5; 7 bases are shared with TRBD1. The germline gives CDR1 WSHSY, CDR2 SAAADI. The CDR3 is made up of 13 amino acids. CDR3 DNA sequence: TGCGTCAGCAGTGCTACAGGGGTTCAGCCCCAGCATTTT. Translating it yields CVSSATGVQPQHF.

A few counts support this clonotype. V and J are TRBV3-1 and TRBJ1-1; 7 nucleotides match TRBD1. The V and J ends lost 1 base and 11 bases, in that order; junction bases with no gene match: 10. Germline V gene sequence: CDR1 LGHDT, CDR2 YNNKEL (reference sequence). This CDR3 is 14 amino acids long. The CDR3 region is CASSQAERGRGAFF. The CDR3, as DNA: TGTGCCAGCAGCCAAGCTGAGAGGGGGCGAGGTGCTTTCTTT.

This sequence joins TRBV29-1 and TRBJ1-2, with D hard to call. Deletions cut 7 bases from V and 8 bases from J, with 20 bases between. From germline, CDR1 is SQVTM and CDR2 ANQGSEA. This CDR3 contains 13 residues. The CDR3, as DNA: TGCAGCGCACCGTTCGGGAGATCGGGAGGCTACACCTTC. Protein sequence: CSAPFGRSGGYTF.

The chain recombines TRBV5-1 with TRBJ2-7, with D possibly TRBD2 on 5 matching bases. Trimming removed 8 bases from V and 1 base from J, with 10 bases in between. Germline CDR1 SGHRS, CDR2 YFSETQ. The CDR3 has 12 residues. The CDR3 here is CASTRDSYEQYF. In DNA form, the CDR3 reads TGCGCCAGTACGAGGGATTCCTACGAGCAGTACTTC. Full variable domain (missing parts from reference TRBV5-1 and TRBJ2-7): KAGVTQTPRYLIKTRGQQVTLSCSPISGHRSVSWYQQTPGQGLQFLFEYFSETQRNKGNFPGRFSGRQFSNSRSEMNVSTLELGDSALYLCASTRDSYEQYFGPGTRLTVT.

There are a few counts of this clonotype. This chain uses TRBV4-3 with TRBJ1-1; D is unclear. Germline V gives CDR1 LGHNA, CDR2 YSLEER. V was pared by 1 base and J by 4 bases, with 22 bases between. There are 18 residues in the CDR3. The CDR3: CASSQGPAAGRYITEAFF. DNA of the CDR3: TGCGCCAGCAGCCAAGGTCCTGCGGCTGGCCGATATATCACTGAAGCTTTCTTT.

V is TRBV3-1 and J is TRBJ1-4, with 7 bases lining up with TRBD1. The CDR3 consists of 14 residues. V was pared by 5 bases and J by 8 bases, with 8 bases of the junction left unmatched. Germline V gives CDR1 LGHDT, CDR2 YNNKEL (reference sequence). The CDR3 sequence: CASSDRVTGEKLFF. The CDR3 DNA reads as TGTGCCAGCAGCGACAGGGTAACAGGGGAAAAACTGTTTTTT.